A selection of T cell receptor beta chains follows, all from one sample in a study of blood T cell repertoires in COVID-19. Libraries were prepared by immunoSEQ multiplex PCR; TCRdb keeps only in-frame clonotypes and omits some of them. This sample has about 200,000 clones, with approximately 87% found just once. The sample comprised peripheral blood. The receptors originated from a woman in her seventies with acute or convalescent COVID-19. Each CDR3 is given with its conserved first and last residue. D genes are given only for firm matches.

TRBD1,TRBJ2-7,TRBV19,CASSIAGRGFEQYF,TGTGCCAGTAGTATAGCCGGCAGGGGGTTCGAGCAGTACTTC
-,TRBJ1-4,TRBV5-1,CASSLGAGNEKLFF,TGCGCCAGCAGCTTGGGCGCAGGGAATGAAAAACTGTTTTTT
-,TRBJ1-6,TRBV10-1,CASRETGSNSPLHF,TGCGCCAGCAGGGAGACAGGCAGCAATTCACCCCTCCACTTT
-,TRBJ2-2,TRBV4-1,CASSLTPNTGELFF,TGCGCCAGCAGCCTGACACCTAACACCGGGGAGCTGTTTTTT
TRBD1,TRBJ1-2,TRBV7-2,CASSNRGGYTF,TGTGCCAGCAGCAACAGGGGAGGCTACACCTTC
-,TRBJ1-1,TRBV5-4,CASSSLFESGKRSAFF,TGTGCCAGCAGCAGCTTATTTGAATCAGGGAAGCGCTCAGCTTTCTTT
-,TRBJ2-2,TRBV21-1,CASSPRVAFGTANTGELFF,-
-,TRBJ1-2,TRBV28,CASSGGYGYTF,TGTGCCAGCAGTGGGGGGTATGGCTACACCTTC
TRBD1,TRBJ2-3,TRBV7-2,CASSNDRGRIDTQYF,TGTGCCAGCAGCAACGACAGGGGGCGCATAGATACGCAGTATTTT
-,TRBJ1-5,TRBV10-2,CASRPTNSNQPQHF,TGCGCCAGCAGGCCGACTAATAGCAATCAGCCCCAGCATTTT
TRBD1,TRBJ1-6,TRBV9,CASSVQGERSPLHF,TGTGCCAGCAGCGTACAGGGGGAACGATCACCCCTCCACTTT